A selection of T cell receptor beta chains follows, all from one sample in a study of cytomegalovirus exposure and HLA in healthy donors. Here immunoSEQ multiplex PCR was the method, and the copy in TCRdb shows in-frame clones only, minus some. Of about 150,000 clones in the sample, 80% were seen once. The specimen was PBMCs. All receptors derive from a woman in her forties in good health and CMV-seronegative. The CDR3 runs from the conserved cysteine through the conserved F or W. Clone size is stated in some rows and not others, as once, few, many or a class when expanded.

cdr3_length clone_size j_call v_call cdr3_aa
16 few TRBJ2-3 TRBV11-2 CASSSGPGMYTDTQYF
14 - TRBJ2-1 TRBV29-1 CSVDPVGRSNEQFF
15 - TRBJ2-7 TRBV29-1 CSVQFSARGSYEQYF
13 - TRBJ2-7 TRBV6-5 CASSYVSSYEQYF
13 - TRBJ1-1 TRBV7-2 CASSLWGGTEAFF
14 - TRBJ2-7 TRBV18 CASSPTQASYEQYF
16 - TRBJ2-7 TRBV7-8 CASSRDPGNIKHEQYF
18 - TRBJ2-3 TRBV28 CASSLWGLAGKSTDTQYF
16 once TRBJ1-4 TRBV6-1 CASSGSRQGDGEKLFF
13 - TRBJ2-3 TRBV7-3 CASSLEATGTQYF
13 - TRBJ2-1 TRBV7-9 CASNGQGYNEQFF
13 once TRBJ1-2 TRBV30 CAWSYSGTGGYTF
13 - TRBJ2-5 TRBV27 CASSSGAKETQYF
16 - TRBJ2-3 TRBV10-3 CAISENPGARADTQYF
15 - TRBJ2-2 TRBV7-9 CSSSRTGGTTGELFF
13 few TRBJ2-5 TRBV6-1 CASITGGSGAQYF
14 few TRBJ1-1 TRBV5-1 CASSLQVTNTEAFF
12 - TRBJ2-7 TRBV7-6 CASSQRTAGQYF
16 - TRBJ2-4 TRBV28 CASSWPSDVTGIFQYF
15 - TRBJ2-1 TRBV7-3 CASSPQGDNYNEQFF
12 - - TRBV7-2 CASSLQGYEQYF
11 - TRBJ2-7 TRBV20-1 CSARPRLEQYF
16 few TRBJ2-2 TRBV7-8 CASSFQPTGSTGELFF
15 - TRBJ1-1 TRBV5-5 CASSLLARGAAEAFF
19 - TRBJ1-1 TRBV28 CASSLWTGVRVSRNTEAFF
15 - TRBJ2-3 TRBV5-6 CASSRGERERDTQYF
14 - TRBJ1-2 TRBV15 CATSRAGGAYGYTF
14 - TRBJ1-2 TRBV18 CASSPTGTGHGYTF
15 - TRBJ2-7 TRBV19 CASSINLDRDYEQYF
14 - TRBJ1-4 TRBV28 CASSNGATNEKLFF
14 - TRBJ1-1 TRBV6-6 CASSYSDRLTEAFF
14 - TRBJ1-1 TRBV5-4 CASSPGVMNTEAFF
16 - TRBJ2-5 TRBV11-3 CASSLGGLAGGETQYF
14 - TRBJ1-4 TRBV7-9 CSSSLGTDNEKLFF
12 - TRBJ2-7 TRBV29-1 CSVQGPSYEQYF
15 - TRBJ2-7 TRBV27 CASSPLGTGPYEQYF
12 - TRBJ2-1 TRBV11-3 CASSSQGIEQFF
13 - TRBJ2-7 TRBV6-5 CASSYDGIAEQYF
17 - TRBJ2-2 TRBV7-8 CASSSRNSGGAGGELFF
13 - TRBJ2-7 TRBV4-2 CASSPRRAHEQYF
14 - TRBJ2-1 TRBV9 CASSVGGSVNEQFF